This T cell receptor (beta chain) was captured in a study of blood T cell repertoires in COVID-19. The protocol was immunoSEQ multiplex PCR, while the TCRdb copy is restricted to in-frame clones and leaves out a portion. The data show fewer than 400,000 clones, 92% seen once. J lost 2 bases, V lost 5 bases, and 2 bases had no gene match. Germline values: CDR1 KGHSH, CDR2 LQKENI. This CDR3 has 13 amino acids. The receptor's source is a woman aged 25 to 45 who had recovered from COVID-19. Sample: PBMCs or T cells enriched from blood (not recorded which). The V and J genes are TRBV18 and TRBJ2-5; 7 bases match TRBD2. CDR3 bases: TGTGCCAGCTCAGAGGGACTACAAGAGACCCAGTACTTC. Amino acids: CASSEGLQETQYF. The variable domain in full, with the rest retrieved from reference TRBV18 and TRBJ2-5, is NAGVMQNPRHLVRRRGQEARLRCSPMKGHSHVYWYRQLPEEGLKFMVYLQKENIIDESGMPKERFSAEFPKEGPSILRIQQVVRGDSAAYFCASSEGLQETQYFGPGTRLLVL.